The 5 T cell receptor beta chains in this list originate from one sample, sequenced in a study of identical twins. TCRdb reprocessed the 5' RACE reads via MiXCR and lists one record per CDR3 protein. This table has hundreds of thousands of distinct CDR3 sequences, 8% to 9% appearing once. These same records also appear under a second study, on yellow fever vaccine responses in identical twins.

The sequenced sample was PBMCs. The source is a woman aged 18-29 years in good health.

This clonotype has more than one count but fewer than ten. J is TRBJ2-7 and V is TRBV23-1, with D possibly TRBD1 on 5 matching bases. TRBV23-1 is designated an ORF whose function remains uncertain. The CDR3 has 13 residues. V lost 7 bases to trimming and J lost 1 base, with 11 bases between them. The CDR3: CASTRGISYEQYF. The CDR3 DNA follows: TGCGCCAGCACAAGGGGTATATCCTACGAGCAGTACTTC.

This clonotype was recorded many times. The gene calls are TRBV2 and TRBJ1-4; D not resolved. The CDR3 contains 14 residues. Germline loops: CDR1 SNHLY, CDR2 FYNNEI. Trimming shortened V by 7 bases and J by 8 bases, and 17 bases separated the two germline ends. CDR3 protein: CASTGSRGLEKLFF. CDR3 DNA sequence: TGTGCCAGCACCGGATCGAGAGGGCTGGAAAAACTGTTTTTT.

The rearrangement links TRBV7-9 to TRBJ2-1; 11 positions agree with TRBD1. CDR3 length equals 16 residues. CDR1 and CDR2 (germline): SEHNR, FQNEAQ (reference sequence). V lost 5 bases and J lost 4; bases outside the gene matches: 7. The CDR3 protein is CASSLGQGAPYNEQFF. The CDR3 DNA reads as TGTGCCAGCAGCCTAGGACAGGGGGCGCCTTACAATGAGCAGTTCTTC.

This clonotype was seen ten or more times. The V gene is TRBV29-1, the J gene TRBJ1-4, with D hard to call. The CDR3 length is 12 residues. Trimming cost V 6 bases and J 4 bases, with 9 bases left between them. CDR1 and CDR2 (germline): SQVTM, ANQGSEA. The CDR3 DNA is TGCAGCGTCAGGCTATTTAATGAAAAACTGTTTTTT. Its protein is CSVRLFNEKLFF. The whole variable domain, remainder taken from reference TRBV29-1 and TRBJ1-4, is SAVISQKPSRDICQRGTSLTIQCQVDSQVTMMFWYRQQPGQSLTLIATANQGSEATYESGFVIDKFPISRPNLTFSTLTVSNMSPEDSSIYLCSVRLFNEKLFFGSGTQLSVL.

This clonotype was counted only a few times. V is TRBV5-1 and J is TRBJ2-7; D not certain. V gave up 4 bases and J gave up 5 bases, with 10 bases separating them. The CDR3 spans 12 residues. The germline gives CDR1 SGHRS, CDR2 YFSETQ. The CDR3 DNA sequence: TGCGCCAGCAGCCTAGGAATGGACGAGCAGTACTTC. It yields the protein CASSLGMDEQYF.